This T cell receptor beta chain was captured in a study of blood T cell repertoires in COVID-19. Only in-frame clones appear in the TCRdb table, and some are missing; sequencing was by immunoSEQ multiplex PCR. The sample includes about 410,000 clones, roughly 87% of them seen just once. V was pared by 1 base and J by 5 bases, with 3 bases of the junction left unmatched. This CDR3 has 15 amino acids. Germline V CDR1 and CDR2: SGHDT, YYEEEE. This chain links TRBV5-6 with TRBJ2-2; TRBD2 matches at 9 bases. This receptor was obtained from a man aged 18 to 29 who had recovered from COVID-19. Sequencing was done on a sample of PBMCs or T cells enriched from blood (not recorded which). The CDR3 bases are TGTGCCAGCAGCTTGTTGCGGGAGGGGACCGGGGAGCTGTTTTTT. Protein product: CASSLLREGTGELFF.